Following are 19 T cell receptor beta chains from one sample sequenced in a study of beta chain features in type 1 diabetes. Study observations and caveats: Among patients with Type 1 diabetes, TCRB CDR3s were moderately but significantly shorter in every one of the four CD4+ subsets.

Isolated RNA was reverse transcribed in full, so expressed TCRB transcripts were sequenced. The method was immunoSEQ multiplex PCR; TCRdb's version includes in-frame clones alone and lacks a portion of them. Of 300,000 to 350,000 clones listed, roughly 14% were seen once; the top ten hold 0.015%. No cognate antigen is known for these TCRs. The sample was naive CD4+ T cells from blood. These receptors came from a young woman with type 1 diabetes.

The chain recombines TRBV5-6 with TRBJ2-5, with 8 bases identical to TRBD2. This CDR3 has 13 residues. Losses at the gene ends were 4 bases for V and 5 bases for J; bases not matched to a gene: 4. Germline V CDR1 and CDR2: SGHDT, YYEEEE. This CDR3 reads CASSGIAGETQYF. Here the CDR3 DNA reads TGTGCCAGCAGCGGCATAGCGGGGGAGACCCAGTACTTC.

This clone was observed a handful of times. The chain is built from TRBV15 and TRBJ1-1, with no clear D. Trimming took 0 bases from V and 3 from J, leaving 8 bases between them. Germline CDR1 reads LNHNV; CDR2 reads YYDKDF (reference sequence). CDR3 length: 14 residues. CDR3 sequence: CATSRDPGYTEAFF. Here the CDR3 DNA reads TGTGCCACCAGCAGAGATCCGGGGTACACTGAAGCTTTCTTT.

This clone was counted only a few times. The rearrangement links TRBV27 to TRBJ2-7; 10 nucleotides agree with TRBD2. The CDR3 extends over 13 amino acids. CDR1 and CDR2 from the germline V gene are MNHEY and SMNVEV (reference sequence). With V trimmed by 4 bases and J by 7 bases, 4 bases remained unmatched. CDR3 sequence (DNA): TGTGCCAGCAGTTCAGCGGGAGGGCTAGAGCAGTACTTC. The encoded protein is CASSSAGGLEQYF.

Only a few counts were recorded for this clone. The chain has TRBV9 and TRBJ2-1; 11 bases are a match to TRBD1. J lost 4 bases, V lost 5 bases, and 5 bases had no gene match. This CDR3 comprises 15 residues. Germline CDR1 and CDR2: SGDLS and YYNGEE. The CDR3 nucleotides read TGTGCCAGCAGTGTCCGGGACAGGGGGTACAATGAGCAGTTCTTC. Translation: CASSVRDRGYNEQFF. The full variable domain, in which reference TRBV9 and TRBJ2-1 provide the parts outside the CDR3, is DSGVTQTPKHLITATGQRVTLRCSPRSGDLSVYWYQQSLDQGLQFLIQYYNGEERAKGNILERFSAQQFPDLHSELNLSSLELGDSALYFCASSVRDRGYNEQFFGPGTRLTVL.

The V gene is TRBV9, the J gene TRBJ1-2; D not resolved. The germline gives CDR1 SGDLS, CDR2 YYNGEE. This CDR3 contains 14 residues. V was cut by 0 bases and J by 3 bases, with 9 bases left in between. The CDR3 spells CASSVGSTHYGYTF. The CDR3 region has the DNA TGTGCCAGCAGCGTAGGGAGCACCCACTATGGCTACACCTTC. The variable domain in full, with the rest retrieved from reference TRBV9 and TRBJ1-2, is DSGVTQTPKHLITATGQRVTLRCSPRSGDLSVYWYQQSLDQGLQFLIQYYNGEERAKGNILERFSAQQFPDLHSELNLSSLELGDSALYFCASSVGSTHYGYTFGSGTRLTVV.

The rearrangement joins TRBV4-3 to TRBJ2-7, with TRBD2 as a possible D gene (5 bases). The CDR3 is 16 residues long. Germline values: CDR1 LGHNA, CDR2 YSLEER. The V and J ends lost 6 bases and 0 bases respectively, with 18 bases between them. CDR3 loop: CASRLGLYRSSYEQYV. Here the CDR3 DNA reads TGCGCCAGCAGATTAGGACTCTACCGGAGCTCCTACGAGCAGTACGTC.

The gene calls are TRBV7-2 and TRBJ1-2; no clear D. Between the trimmed V and J ends, which lost 4 bases and 1 base, there was a span of 16 bases. Germline V lookup: CDR1 SGHTA, CDR2 FQGNSA. The CDR3 length is 16 residues. The CDR3 nucleotides are TGTGCCAGCAGCTCCGCGGTGGTTTTGGTTAACTATGGCTACACCTTC. It is translated as CASSSAVVLVNYGYTF. The whole variable domain, filled in from reference TRBV7-2 and TRBJ1-2, reads GAGVSQSPSNKVTEKGKDVELRCDPISGHTALYWYRQSLGQGLEFLIYFQGNSAPDKSGLPSDRFSAERTGGSVSTLTIQRTQQEDSAVYLCASSSAVVLVNYGYTFGSGTRLTVV.

The rearrangement links TRBV7-2 to TRBJ2-1; TRBD2 matches 8 bases. The CDR3 is 15 residues long. V dropped 1 base and J dropped 1; count of bases not matched to a gene: 0. Germline V lookup: CDR1 SGHTA, CDR2 FQGNSA. The CDR3: CASSLGGGSYNEQFF. In DNA form, the CDR3 reads TGTGCCAGCAGCTTAGGCGGGGGGTCCTACAATGAGCAGTTCTTC.

The chain has TRBV5-6 and TRBJ2-1, with 14 bases matching TRBD2. Germline CDR1 reads SGHDT; CDR2 reads YYEEEE. The V and J ends lost 4 bases and 8 bases, in that order; junction bases with no gene match: 5. This CDR3 is built from 15 residues. The CDR3 coding sequence is TGTGCCAGCAGCCAGGGACTAGCGGGAGCCTATGAGCAGTTCTTC. Its translation: CASSQGLAGAYEQFF.

This clone has more than one count but fewer than ten. The chain combines TRBV25-1 with TRBJ1-2, with D unclear. The CDR3 runs to 14 residues. Germline CDR1 is MGHDK and CDR2 is SYGVNS. Trimming took 0 bases from V and 4 from J, leaving 9 bases between them. The CDR3 DNA is TGTGCCAGCAGTGAATATGGACTGACCTATGGCTACACCTTC. It translates to CASSEYGLTYGYTF.

The gene calls are TRBV12-5 and TRBJ2-7; TRBD1 aligns across 10 bases. CDR3 length: 14 residues. Germline CDR1 LGHNT, CDR2 FRNRAP. J was trimmed by 5 bases and V by 3 bases; bases with no gene match: 4. The CDR3 here is CASGFRDRGNEQYV. CDR3 DNA sequence: TGTGCTAGTGGTTTCCGGGACAGGGGTAACGAGCAGTACGTC.

This clone was detected a few times. V usage is TRBV14 and J usage is TRBJ2-3; D unclear. V lost 1 base to trimming and J lost 4 bases, with 6 bases between them. Per the germline V gene, CDR1 is SGHDN and CDR2 is FVKESK. The CDR3 contains 13 residues. The DNA of the CDR3 is TGTGCCAGCAGCCAAGCCCTTGCAGATACGCAGTATTTT. Protein sequence: CASSQALADTQYF.

This clone showed up just a few times. The chain is built from TRBV29-1 and TRBJ2-1, with D possibly matching TRBD2 (5 bases). V gave up 6 bases and J gave up 0 bases, with 12 bases separating them. The CDR3 covers 14 residues. The germline gives CDR1 SQVTM, CDR2 ANQGSEA. The CDR3 reads CSVGLSSSYNEQFF. CDR3 in DNA: TGCAGCGTCGGACTCTCGAGCTCCTACAATGAGCAGTTCTTC.

This clone occurred a few times. The chain links TRBV30 to TRBJ2-2; no clear D. The CDR3 has 13 residues. The V end was cut by 1 base, the J end by 4 bases, with 7 bases between. The germline V gene has CDR1 GTSNPN and CDR2 SVGIG (reference sequence). The CDR3 sequence is CAWSASSTGELFF. For the CDR3, the DNA is TGTGCCTGGAGTGCCTCGAGCACCGGGGAGCTGTTTTTT.

This clone was detected a few times. The gene calls are TRBV7-2 and TRBJ2-1, with 8 nucleotides matching TRBD2. This CDR3 region has 16 residues. The J segment lost 0 bases and the V segment lost 3 bases, leaving 4 bases of the junction unmatched. Germline values: CDR1 SGHTA, CDR2 FQGNSA. The CDR3 loop is CASSFKSGSSYNEQFF. CDR3 nucleotide sequence: TGTGCCAGCAGCTTTAAGAGCGGGAGCTCCTACAATGAGCAGTTCTTC.

This clone was detected a few times. The rearrangement links TRBV28 to TRBJ1-3; 7 bases align to TRBD1. CDR1 is MDHEN, CDR2 SYDVKM, per germline. CDR3 length: 13 residues. Trimming cost V 8 bases and J 3 bases; bases outside gene matches: 4. CDR3 DNA: TGTGCCAGCGAGCGGACAGGTGGAAACACCATATATTTT. It specifies CASERTGGNTIYF.

J is TRBJ2-7 and V is TRBV15; possible D gene TRBD2, 6 bases. The CDR3 covers 15 residues. V lost 3 bases and J lost 4, with 16 bases in between. Germline V gives CDR1 LNHNV, CDR2 YYDKDF (reference sequence). CDR3 DNA: TGTGCCACCAGCAGTTTTGGGACTGTGGCGTACGAGCAGTACTTC. It is translated as CATSSFGTVAYEQYF.

The chain recombines TRBV25-1 with TRBJ1-1; 7 positions agree with TRBD1. J was trimmed by 6 bases and V by 5 bases; bases with no gene match: 6. The CDR3 loop spans 13 amino acids. Looked up from germline, CDR1 is MGHDK and CDR2 is SYGVNS. For the CDR3, the DNA is TGTGCCAGCAGTCCAGGGGGAAGTTCTGAAGCTTTCTTT. Translation gives CASSPGGSSEAFF.

The chain is built from TRBV28 and TRBJ2-1; TRBD2 aligns across 14 bases. J was trimmed by 7 bases and V by 3 bases; bases with no gene match: 8. CDR1 and CDR2 from the germline V gene are MDHEN and SYDVKM. The length of the CDR3 is 17 residues. In nucleotides, the CDR3 is TGTGCCAGCAGTTTCCGGGGGACTAGCGGGAGTGGGAATGAGCAGTTCTTC. Translating it yields CASSFRGTSGSGNEQFF.